A selection of T cell receptor beta chains follows, all from one sample in a study of patients and donors after allogeneic stem cell transplantation. TCRdb reprocessed the RT-PCR reads via MiXCR and lists one record per CDR3 protein. The repertoire consists of roughly 230,000 distinct CDR3 sequences, with 13% to 15% occurring once and the leading ten covering more than 9%. The sample taken for sequencing was blood, either unsorted or a sorted T cell fraction (not recorded which). The receptors stem from a human donor who was either an allogeneic HSCT recipient or a stem cell or donor lymphocyte infusion donor (not recorded which). It is not recorded whose cells these are; they may come from a transplant donor. CDR3s include the opening cysteine and the closing phenylalanine or tryptophan.

>14|TRBV5-1|TRBJ2-7
CASSLDRSTGEQYF
>14|TRBV29-1|TRBJ1-1
CSVDPHVGRTEAFF
>17|TRBV20-1|TRBJ2-3
CSASRPTGTSGTDTQYF
>17|TRBV9|TRBJ1-3
CASSTFDRGGSGNTIYF
>13|TRBV14|TRBJ2-7
CASRGTGYYEQYF
>15|TRBV20-1|TRBJ2-1
CSAPRTGWTADEQFF
>13|TRBV29-1|TRBJ1-2
CSVDRGGSYGYTF
>13|TRBV3-1|TRBJ2-3
CASSQYRTLLQYF
>15|TRBV6-1|TRBJ1-5
CASIAEGYSNQPQHF
>15|TRBV28|TRBJ1-6
CASRESGYKDSPLHF
>12|TRBV6-4|TRBJ1-1
CASRTGNTEAFF
>12|TRBV7-3|TRBJ1-2
CASSQRTRGYTF
>13|TRBV9|TRBJ1-1
CASNRLIGGEAFF
>13|TRBV12-3/TRBV12-4|TRBJ1-1
CASRTAGRGEAFF
>15|TRBV5-8|TRBJ2-7
CASSLVSGRAEEQYF
>13|TRBV6-4|TRBJ1-1
CASSDSGAGEAFF
>14|TRBV20-1|TRBJ1-5
CSAKGARGEQPQHF
>16|TRBV9|TRBJ2-1
CASSVAPGGDYNEQFF
>16|TRBV3-1|TRBJ1-2
CASSQLGQGAFNGYTF
>14|TRBV27|TRBJ2-6
CASSHPGGANVLTF
>13|TRBV20-1|TRBJ1-1
CSARDRGHPEAFF